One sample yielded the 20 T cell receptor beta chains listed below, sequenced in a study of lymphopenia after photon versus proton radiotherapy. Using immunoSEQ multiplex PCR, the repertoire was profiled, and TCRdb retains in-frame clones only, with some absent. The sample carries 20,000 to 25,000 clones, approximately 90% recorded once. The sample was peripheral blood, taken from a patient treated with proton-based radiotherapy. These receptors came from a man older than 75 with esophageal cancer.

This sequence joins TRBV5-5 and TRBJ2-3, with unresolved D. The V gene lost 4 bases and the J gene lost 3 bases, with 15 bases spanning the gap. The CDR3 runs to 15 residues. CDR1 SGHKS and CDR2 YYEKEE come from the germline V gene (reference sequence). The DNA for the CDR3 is TGTGCCAGCAGCCCGGGCGTGGCAGGTACAGATACGCAGTATTTT. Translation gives CASSPGVAGTDTQYF.

The CDR3 sequence is CSASQQGAKYF. CDR3 in DNA: TGCAGTGCTAGCCAACAGGGGGCTAAGTACTTC. The chain carries TRBV20-1 and TRBJ2-7, with TRBD1 matching over 9 bases. Trimming cost V 3 bases and J 11 bases; bases outside gene matches: 5. CDR3 size: 11 residues. Germline V gene data show CDR1 as DFQATT and CDR2 as SNEGSKA (reference sequence).

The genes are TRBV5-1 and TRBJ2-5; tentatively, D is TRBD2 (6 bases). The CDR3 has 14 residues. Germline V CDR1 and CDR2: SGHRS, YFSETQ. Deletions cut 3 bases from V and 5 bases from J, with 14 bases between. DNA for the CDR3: TGCGCCAGCAGCTCGAAGACTGGGGGGGAGACCCAGTACTTC. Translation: CASSSKTGGETQYF.

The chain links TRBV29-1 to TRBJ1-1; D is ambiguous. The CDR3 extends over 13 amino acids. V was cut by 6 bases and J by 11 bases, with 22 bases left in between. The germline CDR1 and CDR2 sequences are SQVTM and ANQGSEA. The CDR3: CSVTLQPGFGAFF. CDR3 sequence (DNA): TGCAGCGTCACACTACAGCCGGGCTTCGGGGCTTTCTTT.

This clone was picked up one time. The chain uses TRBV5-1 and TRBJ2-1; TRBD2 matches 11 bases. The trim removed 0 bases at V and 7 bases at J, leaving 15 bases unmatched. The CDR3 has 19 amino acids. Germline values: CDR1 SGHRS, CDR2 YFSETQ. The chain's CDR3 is CASSLAEVASGRIRNEQFF. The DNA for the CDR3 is TGCGCCAGCAGCTTGGCCGAGGTGGCTAGCGGGAGGATTAGGAATGAGCAGTTCTTC.

The CDR3 region is CAWSATSSGQPQHF. The DNA of the CDR3 is TGTGCCTGGAGTGCCACCTCAAGCGGTCAGCCCCAGCATTTT. The genes are TRBV30 and TRBJ1-5; D remains unclear. Germline V gives CDR1 GTSNPN, CDR2 SVGIG (reference sequence). The CDR3 length is 14 residues. Trimming left V 1 base short and J 6 bases short, with 13 bases between.

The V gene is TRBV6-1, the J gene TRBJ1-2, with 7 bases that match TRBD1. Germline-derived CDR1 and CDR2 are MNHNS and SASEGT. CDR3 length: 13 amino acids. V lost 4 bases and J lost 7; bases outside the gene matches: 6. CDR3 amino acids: CASSVDRVRGYTF. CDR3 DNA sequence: TGTGCCAGCAGTGTTGACAGGGTACGTGGCTACACCTTC.

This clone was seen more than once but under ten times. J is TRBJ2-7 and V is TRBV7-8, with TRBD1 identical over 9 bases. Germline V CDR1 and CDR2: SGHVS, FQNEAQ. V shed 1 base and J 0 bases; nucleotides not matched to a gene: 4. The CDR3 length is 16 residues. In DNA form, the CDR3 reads TGTGCCAGCAGCTTAGTCCCGGGACAGGGCTCCTACGAGCAGTACTTC. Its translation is CASSLVPGQGSYEQYF.

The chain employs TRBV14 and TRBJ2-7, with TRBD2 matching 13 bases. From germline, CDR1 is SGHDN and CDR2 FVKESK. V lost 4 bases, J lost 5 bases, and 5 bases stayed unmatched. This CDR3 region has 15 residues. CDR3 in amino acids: CASSPGLAGVHEQYF. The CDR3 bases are TGTGCCAGCAGCCCTGGACTAGCGGGAGTTCACGAGCAGTACTTC. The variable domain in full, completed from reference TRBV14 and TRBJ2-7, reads EAGVTQFPSHSVIEKGQTVTLRCDPISGHDNLYWYRRVMGKEIKFLLHFVKESKQDESGMPNNRFLAERTGGTYSTLKVQPAELEDSGVYFCASSPGLAGVHEQYFGPGTRLTVT.

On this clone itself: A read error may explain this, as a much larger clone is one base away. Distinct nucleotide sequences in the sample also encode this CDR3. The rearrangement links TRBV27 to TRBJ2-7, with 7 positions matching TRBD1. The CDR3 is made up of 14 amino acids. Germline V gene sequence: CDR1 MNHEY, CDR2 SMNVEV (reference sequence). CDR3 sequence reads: CASSSTGPSYEQYF. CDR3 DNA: TGTGCCAGTAGTTCGACAGGGCCGTCCTACGAGCAGTACTTC.

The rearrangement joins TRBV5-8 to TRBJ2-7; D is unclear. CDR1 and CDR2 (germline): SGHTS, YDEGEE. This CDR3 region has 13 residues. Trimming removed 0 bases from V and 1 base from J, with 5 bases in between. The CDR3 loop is CASSLEFSYEQYF. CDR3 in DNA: TGTGCCAGCAGCTTGGAGTTTTCCTACGAGCAGTACTTC.

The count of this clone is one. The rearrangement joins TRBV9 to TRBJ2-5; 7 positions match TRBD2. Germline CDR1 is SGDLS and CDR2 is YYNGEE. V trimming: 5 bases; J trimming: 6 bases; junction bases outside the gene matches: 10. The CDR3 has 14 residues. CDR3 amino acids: CASRGGSVIKTQYF. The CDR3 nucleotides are TGTGCCAGCAGGGGCGGGAGTGTGATAAAGACCCAGTACTTC.

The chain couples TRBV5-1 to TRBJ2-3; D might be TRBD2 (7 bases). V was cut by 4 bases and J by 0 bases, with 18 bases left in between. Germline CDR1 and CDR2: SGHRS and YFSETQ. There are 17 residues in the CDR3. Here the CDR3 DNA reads TGCGCCAGCAGCCCTACTGGGGGGGACACAAGCACAGATACGCAGTATTTT. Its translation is CASSPTGGDTSTDTQYF. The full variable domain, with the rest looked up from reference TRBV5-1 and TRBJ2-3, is KAGVTQTPRYLIKTRGQQVTLSCSPISGHRSVSWYQQTPGQGLQFLFEYFSETQRNKGNFPGRFSGRQFSNSRSEMNVSTLELGDSALYLCASSPTGGDTSTDTQYFGPGTRLTVL.

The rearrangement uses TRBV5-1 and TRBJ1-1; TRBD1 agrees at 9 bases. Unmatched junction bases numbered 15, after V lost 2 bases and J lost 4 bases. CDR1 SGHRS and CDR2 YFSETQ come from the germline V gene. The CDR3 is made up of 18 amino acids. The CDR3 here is CASSFARTRQGVGTEAFF. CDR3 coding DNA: TGCGCCAGCAGCTTCGCCAGGACGAGACAGGGGGTCGGCACTGAAGCTTTCTTT.

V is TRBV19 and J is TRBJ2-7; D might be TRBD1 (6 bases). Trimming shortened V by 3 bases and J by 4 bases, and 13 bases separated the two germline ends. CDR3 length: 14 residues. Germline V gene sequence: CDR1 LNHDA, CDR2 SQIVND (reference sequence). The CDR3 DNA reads TGTGCCAGTAGTATGCCAGGGGTAGCTTACGAGCAGTACTTC. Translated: CASSMPGVAYEQYF.

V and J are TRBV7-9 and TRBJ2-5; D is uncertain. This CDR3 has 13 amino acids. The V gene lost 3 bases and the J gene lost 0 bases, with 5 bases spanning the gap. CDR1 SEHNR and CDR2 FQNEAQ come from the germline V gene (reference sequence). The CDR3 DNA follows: TGTGCCAGCAGCTTTGTTTACCAAGAGACCCAGTACTTC. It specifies CASSFVYQETQYF.

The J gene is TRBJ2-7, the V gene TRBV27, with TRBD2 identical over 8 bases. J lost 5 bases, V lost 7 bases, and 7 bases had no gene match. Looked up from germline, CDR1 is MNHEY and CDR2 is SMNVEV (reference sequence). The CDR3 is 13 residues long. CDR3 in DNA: TGTGCCAGCACCCGGGGGGGGAACCACGAGCAGTACTTC. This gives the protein CASTRGGNHEQYF.

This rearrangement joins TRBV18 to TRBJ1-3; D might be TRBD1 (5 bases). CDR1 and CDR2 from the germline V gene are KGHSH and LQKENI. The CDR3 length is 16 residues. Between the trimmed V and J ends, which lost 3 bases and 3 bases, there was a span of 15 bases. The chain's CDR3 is CASSPAGRGSGNTIYF. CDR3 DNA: TGTGCCAGCTCACCCGCCGGTAGGGGAAGTGGAAACACCATATATTTT.

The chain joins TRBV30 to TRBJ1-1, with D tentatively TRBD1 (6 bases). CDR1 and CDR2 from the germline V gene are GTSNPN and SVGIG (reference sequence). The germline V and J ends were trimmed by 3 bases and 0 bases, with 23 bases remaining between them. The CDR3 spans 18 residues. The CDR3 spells CAWSSLIPQGPMNTEAFF. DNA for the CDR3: TGTGCCTGGAGCTCCCTTATTCCCCAGGGGCCGATGAACACTGAAGCTTTCTTT.

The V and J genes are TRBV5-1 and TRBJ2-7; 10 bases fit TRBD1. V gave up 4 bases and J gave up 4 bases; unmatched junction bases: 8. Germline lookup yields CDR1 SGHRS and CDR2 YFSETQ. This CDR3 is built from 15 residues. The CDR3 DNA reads TGCGCCAGCAGCATTCGACAGGGGGCCGGTTACGAGCAGTACTTC. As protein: CASSIRQGAGYEQYF.